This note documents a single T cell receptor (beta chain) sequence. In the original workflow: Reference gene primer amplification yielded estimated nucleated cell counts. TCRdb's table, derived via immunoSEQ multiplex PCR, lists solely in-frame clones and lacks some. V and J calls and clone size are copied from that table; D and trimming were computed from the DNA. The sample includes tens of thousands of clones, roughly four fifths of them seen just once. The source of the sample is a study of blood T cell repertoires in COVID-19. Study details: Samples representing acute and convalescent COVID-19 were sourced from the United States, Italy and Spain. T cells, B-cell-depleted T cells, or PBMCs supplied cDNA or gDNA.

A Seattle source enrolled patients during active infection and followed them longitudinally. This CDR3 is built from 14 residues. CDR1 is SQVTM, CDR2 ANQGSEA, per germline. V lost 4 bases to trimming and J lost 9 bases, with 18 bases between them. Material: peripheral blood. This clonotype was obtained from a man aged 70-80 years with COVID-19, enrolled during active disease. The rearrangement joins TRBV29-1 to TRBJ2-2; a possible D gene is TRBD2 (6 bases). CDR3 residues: CSVAGDSRARELFF. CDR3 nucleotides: TGCAGCGTTGCCGGGGACTCTAGGGCGCGGGAGCTGTTTTTT.